These 7 T cell receptor beta chains share one sample of origin, sequenced in a study of blood T cell repertoires in COVID-19 (TCRdb year 2020). The method was the immunoSEQ multiplex PCR assay. As stored in TCRdb, this immuneACCESS dataset retains in-frame rearrangements with V and J assigned. A fraction of the clones does not appear; measured against another copy, unresolved V genes explain less than half of the discrepancy, and the remainder lacks a known reason. This sample has fewer than 80,000 clones in its table, and roughly 89% of those were observed once. The ten largest clones represent around 7.9% of the sample. The sequenced sample was peripheral blood. These receptors all come from a man younger than 45 with acute or convalescent COVID-19.

This clone was picked up a small number of times. This chain joins TRBV21-1 and TRBJ2-4; the table's D call TRBD1 went unverified against the DNA. TRBV21-1 corresponds to a pseudogene. This CDR3 is 15 amino acids long. DNA for the CDR3: TGTGCCAGCAGCAAATGGAACAGGGGAGTGAACATTCAGTACTTC. The encoded protein is CASSKWNRGVNIQYF.

V and J are TRBV7-2 and TRBJ2-7; D gene uncertain. Germline lookup yields CDR1 SGHTA and CDR2 FQGNSA. V was trimmed by 1 base and J by 7 bases, leaving 11 bases between them. CDR3 length: 13 residues. CDR3 coding DNA: TGTGCCAGCAGCTTAGGGTCACTGAGAGAGCAGTACTTC. Protein product: CASSLGSLREQYF.

The chain combines TRBV18 with TRBJ1-2; 8 bases are a match to TRBD1. Germline V gene data show CDR1 as KGHSH and CDR2 as LQKENI. After removal of 6 bases from V and 8 bases from J, the junction contained 5 bases not matched to a gene. The CDR3 runs 12 residues. The CDR3 DNA sequence: TGTGCCAGCTCGAGACAGGGGAAAGGCTACACCTTC. This sequence encodes CASSRQGKGYTF.

The chain links TRBV7-2 to TRBJ1-3, with 8 nucleotides matching TRBD1. CDR3 length: 16 amino acids. In germline, CDR1 is SGHTA, CDR2 FQGNSA. The junction had 9 bases not matched to a gene; V was cut back by 5 bases and J by 3 bases. The CDR3, as DNA: TGTGCCAGCAGCCATGGGGACAGGTGGAGTGGAAACACCATATATTTT. Encoded protein: CASSHGDRWSGNTIYF.

The chain is built from TRBV5-1 and TRBJ1-5, with D possibly being TRBD1 (6 bases). This CDR3 region has 15 residues. From germline, CDR1 is SGHRS and CDR2 YFSETQ. Trimming left V 4 bases short and J 0 bases short, with 11 bases between. The CDR3 sequence: CASSPTGNSNQPQHF. The DNA for the CDR3 is TGCGCCAGCAGCCCCACAGGGAATAGCAATCAGCCCCAGCATTTT. Filled out from reference TRBV5-1 and TRBJ1-5, the complete variable domain reads KAGVTQTPRYLIKTRGQQVTLSCSPISGHRSVSWYQQTPGQGLQFLFEYFSETQRNKGNFPGRFSGRQFSNSRSEMNVSTLELGDSALYLCASSPTGNSNQPQHFGDGTRLSIL.

This clone was recorded once. V and J are TRBV28 and TRBJ1-1; no definite D call. V was shortened by 6 bases and J by 8 bases, with 19 bases between the two germline ends. Germline lookup yields CDR1 MDHEN and CDR2 SYDVKM. This CDR3 has 14 residues. CDR3 coding DNA: TGTGCCAGCAGCCCTGAGGGCCACTCGGCAGAAGCTTTCTTT. Translation: CASSPEGHSAEAFF.

This clone was seen a few times. The chain combines TRBV7-2 with TRBJ2-5; 12 bases are a match to TRBD2. Germline V lookup: CDR1 SGHTA, CDR2 FQGNSA. V trimming: 5 bases; J trimming: 4 bases; junction bases outside the gene matches: 5. The CDR3 has 15 amino acids. CDR3 DNA: TGTGCCAGCAGCCCTAGCGGGAGGGCCGGAGAGACCCAGTACTTC. Protein sequence: CASSPSGRAGETQYF. Complete variable domain (other parts from reference TRBV7-2 and TRBJ2-5): GAGVSQSPSNKVTEKGKDVELRCDPISGHTALYWYRQSLGQGLEFLIYFQGNSAPDKSGLPSDRFSAERTGGSVSTLTIQRTQQEDSAVYLCASSPSGRAGETQYFGPGTRLLVL.